Listed here are 22 T cell receptor beta chains from one sample, sequenced in a study of T cell repertoires in cytomegalovirus infection. In TCRdb, the reads were re-called with MiXCR into one record per CDR3 protein. Among 75,000 to 100,000 distinct CDR3 sequences, less than 30% were seen once, and the ten largest hold 71%. What these receptors recognize is not known. Sequenced material: CD8+ T cells from cultured PBMCs, taken from culture after CMV antigen stimulation. The receptors derive from a human donor in good health (CMV status not recorded). Some clones in this sample may be carry-over from other donors' samples.

This clonotype showed up many times. This chain connects TRBV28 to TRBJ2-2; a possible D gene is TRBD1 (6 bases). The ends were cut back, 2 bases at V and 5 bases at J, with 18 bases in the middle. The CDR3 sequence is 17 residues long. Germline lookup yields CDR1 MDHEN and CDR2 SYDVKM. In nucleotides, the CDR3 is TGTGCCAGCAGTTTAACCCTACCAGGGGAATGGACCGGGGAGCTGTTTTTT. Encoded protein: CASSLTLPGEWTGELFF. The full variable domain, with the rest looked up from reference TRBV28 and TRBJ2-2, is DVKVTQSSRYLVKRTGEKVFLECVQDMDHENMFWYRQDPGLGLRLIYFSYDVKMKEKGDIPEGYSVSREKKERFSLILESASTNQTSMYLCASSLTLPGEWTGELFFGEGSRLTVL.

This clonotype was detected ten times or more. The rearrangement uses TRBV9 and TRBJ2-3; no definite D call. V lost 2 bases and J lost 5, with 15 bases in between. From germline, CDR1 is SGDLS and CDR2 YYNGEE. The CDR3 sequence is 15 residues long. CDR3 DNA sequence: TGTGCCAGCAGCGTCAGTGGAGAGATAGGAGATACGCAGTATTTT. Amino acids: CASSVSGEIGDTQYF.

The chain has TRBV11-2 and TRBJ1-1, with D hard to call. The germline V gene has CDR1 SGHAT and CDR2 FQNNGV. The CDR3 runs 15 residues. The V gene lost 1 base and the J gene lost 1 base, with 10 bases spanning the gap. The CDR3 here is CASSLAWTANTEAFF. The DNA of the CDR3 is TGTGCCAGCAGCTTAGCTTGGACGGCGAACACTGAAGCTTTCTTT.

This clonotype has only a few counts. The chain links TRBV28 to TRBJ1-2; the match to TRBD1 covers 9 bases. V trimming: 2 bases; J trimming: 3 bases; junction bases outside the gene matches: 4. Looked up from germline, CDR1 is MDHEN and CDR2 is SYDVKM. This CDR3 region has 15 residues. The DNA of the CDR3 is TGTGCCAGCAGTTTAACAGGGGGCGCGGACTATGGCTACACCTTC. The encoded protein is CASSLTGGADYGYTF.

The V and J genes are TRBV7-2 and TRBJ1-1; 10 nucleotides match TRBD1. The junction had 14 bases not matched to a gene; V was cut back by 3 bases and J by 10 bases. The CDR3 runs 16 residues. Germline CDR1 is SGHTA and CDR2 is FQGNSA. The CDR3 sequence: CASSLHSKTGGWGAFF. The CDR3 bases are TGTGCCAGCAGCTTGCATTCCAAGACAGGGGGCTGGGGAGCTTTCTTT. The full variable domain, rest sourced from reference TRBV7-2 and TRBJ1-1, is GAGVSQSPSNKVTEKGKDVELRCDPISGHTALYWYRQSLGQGLEFLIYFQGNSAPDKSGLPSDRFSAERTGGSVSTLTIQRTQQEDSAVYLCASSLHSKTGGWGAFFGQGTRLTVV.

The chain combines TRBV7-6 with TRBJ2-2, with D possibly TRBD1 on 5 matching bases. V lost 3 bases, J lost 3 bases, and 8 bases lay in between. The germline gives CDR1 SGHVS, CDR2 FNYEAQ. The CDR3 totals 14 residues. CDR3 bases: TGTGCCAGCAGCTTTACAGGCCACACCGGGGAGCTGTTTTTT. This encodes CASSFTGHTGELFF. Full variable domain (missing parts from reference TRBV7-6 and TRBJ2-2): GAGVSQSPRYKVTKRGQDVALRCDPISGHVSLYWYRQALGQGPEFLTYFNYEAQQDKSGLPNDRFSAERPEGSISTLTIQRTEQRDSAMYRCASSFTGHTGELFFGEGSRLTVL.

The V gene is TRBV12-3 or TRBV12-4, the J gene TRBJ2-7; D is unclear. CDR3 length equals 13 residues. Trimming took off 6 bases at V and 3 bases at J, with 12 bases between the two ends. CDR3 sequence reads: CASSPDWGYEQYF. DNA for the CDR3: TGTGCCAGCAGCCCGGATTGGGGCTACGAGCAGTACTTC.

This clonotype was counted many times. This chain joins TRBV7-9 and TRBJ2-3; D not certain. There are 14 residues in the CDR3. The ends were cut back, 4 bases at V and 2 bases at J, with 10 bases in the middle. Germline CDR1 and CDR2: SEHNR and FQNEAQ (reference sequence). The CDR3 DNA reads TGTGCCAGCAGCTCCATACGAAACACAGATACGCAGTATTTT. Its translation is CASSSIRNTDTQYF.

The gene calls are TRBV2 and TRBJ1-5, with D uncertain. This CDR3 is built from 15 residues. The V gene's germline CDR1 is SNHLY and CDR2 FYNNEI. The V and J ends lost 1 base and 5 bases respectively, with 12 bases between them. This chain's CDR3 is CASSEGIGSHQPQHF. The CDR3 DNA sequence: TGTGCCAGCAGTGAAGGAATAGGGTCGCATCAGCCCCAGCATTTT.

The chain employs TRBV19 and TRBJ1-6; D possibly corresponds to TRBD1 (5 bases). CDR3 length: 14 residues. Germline CDR1 reads LNHDA; CDR2 reads SQIVND (reference sequence). V was clipped by 3 bases and J by 6 bases, with 9 bases between them. The CDR3, as DNA: TGTGCCAGTAGTATGGAGGGGTTTAATTCACCCCTCCACTTT. It translates to CASSMEGFNSPLHF.

The rearrangement joins TRBV2 to TRBJ2-3; D unclear. The CDR3 spans 14 residues. Germline assignment: CDR1 SNHLY and CDR2 FYNNEI. Trimming left V 3 bases short and J 1 base short, with 8 bases between. CDR3 residues: CASSETYGTDTQYF. DNA for the CDR3: TGTGCCAGCAGTGAGACTTACGGCACAGATACGCAGTATTTT.

This clonotype showed up just a few times. The V call is TRBV28, the J call TRBJ1-5; D is unresolved. With 3 bases removed from V and 9 bases from J, the gap between germline ends came to 18 bases. This CDR3 comprises 15 residues. Per the germline V gene, CDR1 is MDHEN and CDR2 is SYDVKM. The CDR3 DNA is TGTGCCAGCAGTTTCCGCGACTCAGCGGGGTGGCCCCAGCATTTT. This sequence encodes CASSFRDSAGWPQHF.

This rearrangement joins TRBV20-1 to TRBJ2-5; 10 bases fit TRBD1. After removal of 1 base from V and 5 bases from J, the junction contained 10 bases not matched to a gene. Per the germline V gene, CDR1 is DFQATT and CDR2 is SNEGSKA (reference sequence). The CDR3 is made up of 16 amino acids. The CDR3 sequence: CSARGPGQGVLETQYF. For the CDR3, the DNA is TGCAGTGCTAGAGGGCCTGGACAGGGGGTTTTGGAGACCCAGTACTTC.

A few counts support this clonotype. The chain uses TRBV7-2 and TRBJ1-6; 8 bases line up with TRBD1. Germline lookup yields CDR1 SGHTA and CDR2 FQGNSA. The CDR3 runs to 17 residues. The V segment lost 7 bases and the J segment 6 bases; nucleotides outside the gene matches: 14. CDR3 nucleotide sequence: TGTGCCAGCAACCAACCCGGGACAGGACCTTTTAATTCACCCCTCCACTTT. Residues: CASNQPGTGPFNSPLHF.

V gene TRBV20-1 combines with J gene TRBJ1-5; D is ambiguous. V was trimmed by 7 bases and J by 1 base, leaving 17 bases between them. CDR3 length equals 15 residues. Germline-derived CDR1 and CDR2 are DFQATT and SNEGSKA (reference sequence). Written as DNA, the CDR3 is TGCAGTGTCATTTCCGAGGGAGGGAGCAATCAGCCCCAGCATTTT. Translated, it gives CSVISEGGSNQPQHF.

The chain couples TRBV27 to TRBJ2-1; D is ambiguous. From germline, CDR1 is MNHEY and CDR2 SMNVEV (reference sequence). This CDR3 has 13 amino acids. V dropped 3 bases and J dropped 8 bases, with 11 bases sitting between them. This CDR3 reads CASSFPGLDEQFF. For the CDR3, the DNA is TGTGCCAGCAGTTTTCCCGGGTTAGATGAGCAGTTCTTC.

This clonotype was recorded only once. V and J are TRBV27 and TRBJ1-5, with TRBD1 as a possible D gene (5 bases). The CDR3 spans 14 residues. CDR1 is MNHEY and CDR2 is SMNVEV in the germline V gene (reference sequence). Trimming shortened V by 3 bases and J by 7 bases, and 13 bases separated the two germline ends. The CDR3 here is CASSLVGQGQPQHF. In DNA, the CDR3 is TGTGCCAGCAGTTTGGTGGGGCAAGGACAGCCCCAGCATTTT.

CDR3 nucleotide sequence: TGTGCCAGCAGTTACTCGAAGGGTAACGGAAACACCATATATTTT. Translating it yields CASSYSKGNGNTIYF. J is TRBJ1-3 and V is TRBV6-6; D not certain. The CDR3 has 15 amino acids. Trimming took off 0 bases at V and 4 bases at J, with 10 bases between the two ends. Germline lookup yields CDR1 MNHNY and CDR2 SVGAGI (reference sequence).

This clonotype appeared many times. The chain uses TRBV7-2 and TRBJ1-1, with TRBD1 matching over 7 bases. Germline CDR1 is SGHTA and CDR2 is FQGNSA. The CDR3 extends over 16 amino acids. The J segment lost 0 bases and the V segment lost 5 bases, leaving 9 bases of the junction unmatched. CDR3 in DNA: TGTGCCAGCAGCCCCGGGGACAGCATGATGAACACTGAAGCTTTCTTT. The encoded protein is CASSPGDSMMNTEAFF.

The chain is built from TRBV11-1 and TRBJ2-3; 8 bases line up with TRBD2. The CDR3 spans 16 residues. Germline trimming cut 5 bases from V and 3 bases from J; bases unmatched to any gene: 10. Germline loops: CDR1 SGHAT, CDR2 FQDESV (reference sequence). The CDR3 protein is CASSPGTSGPTDTQYF. The CDR3, as DNA: TGTGCCAGCAGCCCCGGGACTAGTGGTCCAACAGATACGCAGTATTTT.

The rearrangement joins TRBV4-1 to TRBJ1-1; D is unresolved. This CDR3 region has 14 residues. Per the germline V gene, CDR1 is MGHRA and CDR2 is YSYEKL. V was trimmed by 0 bases and J by 0 bases, leaving 5 bases between them. The CDR3 here is CASSQDPLNTEAFF. CDR3 bases: TGCGCCAGCAGCCAAGACCCCCTGAACACTGAAGCTTTCTTT.

V and J are TRBV12-3 or TRBV12-4 and TRBJ2-1; D is unclear. This CDR3 contains 12 residues. The V end lost 1 base, the J end lost 10 bases, and 8 bases lay between the germline ends. CDR3 in DNA: TGTGCCAGCAGTTTAGTTCTGGGAGAGCAGTTCTTC. Translated, it gives CASSLVLGEQFF.